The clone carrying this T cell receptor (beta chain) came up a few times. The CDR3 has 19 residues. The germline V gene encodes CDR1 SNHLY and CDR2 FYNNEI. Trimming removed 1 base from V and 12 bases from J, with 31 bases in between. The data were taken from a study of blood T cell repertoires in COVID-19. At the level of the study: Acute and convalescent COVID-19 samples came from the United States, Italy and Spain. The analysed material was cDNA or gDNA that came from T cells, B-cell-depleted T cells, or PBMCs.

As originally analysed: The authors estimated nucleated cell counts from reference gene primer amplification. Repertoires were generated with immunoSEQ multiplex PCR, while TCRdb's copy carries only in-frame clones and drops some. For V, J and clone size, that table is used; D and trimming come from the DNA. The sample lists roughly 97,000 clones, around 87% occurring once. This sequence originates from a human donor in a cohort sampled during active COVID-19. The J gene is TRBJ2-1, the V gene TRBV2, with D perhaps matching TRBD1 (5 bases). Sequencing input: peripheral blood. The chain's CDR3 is CASSEVCCMGPTLLMAQFF. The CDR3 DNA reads TGTGCCAGCAGTGAAGTTTGTTGTATGGGGCCAACCCTCCTAATGGCGCAGTTCTTC. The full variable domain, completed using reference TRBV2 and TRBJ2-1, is EPEVTQTPSHQVTQMGQEVILRCVPISNHLYFYWYRQILGQKVEFLVSFYNNEISEKSEIFDDQFSVERPDGSNFTLKIRSTKLEDSAMYFCASSEVCCMGPTLLMAQFFGPGTRLTVL.